Below are 15 T cell receptor beta chains sequenced from a single sample in a study of blood T cell repertoires in COVID-19 (dated by TCRdb to the early 2020s). The library was produced with the immunoSEQ multiplex PCR assay. Drawn from immuneACCESS, this table holds only the in-frame rearrangements with V and J called that TCRdb kept. Clones are partly lost; checked studies trace under half to an unresolved V gene and leave the rest unexplained. In this sample the table shows under 400,000 clones, 87% of which occur a single time. The top ten clones comprise about 2.1% of the sample. Sequenced input: PBMCs or T cells enriched from blood (not recorded which). The receptors derive from a man aged 35 to 55 in a cohort exposed to, infected with or recovered from COVID-19 (not recorded which).

This clone was recorded once. This chain connects TRBV6-5 to TRBJ1-1; 7 nucleotides align to TRBD1. Trimming cost V 7 bases and J 10 bases; bases outside gene matches: 9. CDR1 is MNHEY and CDR2 is SVGAGI in the germline V gene. This CDR3 region has 12 residues. Here the CDR3 reads CASTNRGQVAFF. CDR3 coding DNA: TGTGCCAGCACCAACAGGGGACAAGTAGCTTTCTTT.

The rearrangement uses TRBV5-6 and TRBJ1-5, with D possibly being TRBD1 (5 bases). Germline CDR1 reads SGHDT; CDR2 reads YYEEEE. The length of the CDR3 is 12 residues. The germline V and J ends were trimmed by 4 bases and 4 bases, with 6 bases remaining between them. CDR3 in DNA: TGTGCCAGCAGCCAGGGAAATCAGCCCCAGCATTTT. Translated, it gives CASSQGNQPQHF.

The chain uses TRBV7-2 and TRBJ2-1, with 8 bases that match TRBD2. The CDR3 length is 14 residues. CDR1 is SGHTA and CDR2 is FQGNSA in the germline V gene. J lost 5 bases, V lost 4 bases, and 4 bases had no gene match. As DNA, the CDR3 is TGTGCCAGCAGCTCGGGGGGGTTGGACAATGAGCAGTTCTTC. Residues: CASSSGGLDNEQFF.

This chain links TRBV28 with TRBJ2-7; 9 bases align to TRBD1. The V and J ends lost 5 bases and 5 bases, in that order; junction bases with no gene match: 4. The CDR3 spans 13 residues. CDR1 and CDR2 from the germline V gene are MDHEN and SYDVKM. In DNA form, the CDR3 reads TGTGCCAGCAGTGAGGACAGGGGCCACGAGCAGTACTTC. Its protein product is CASSEDRGHEQYF.

J is TRBJ2-1 and V is TRBV11-3, with 8 bases matching TRBD2. CDR3 length equals 16 residues. The germline CDR1 and CDR2 sequences are SGHNT and YENEEA. Trimming cost V 2 bases and J 9 bases; bases outside gene matches: 12. The CDR3: CASSLSSGSYFGEQFF. The CDR3 DNA sequence: TGTGCCAGCAGCTTATCAAGCGGGAGTTATTTCGGTGAGCAGTTCTTC.

On this clone itself: The same CDR3 arises from other DNA sequences in this sample as well. The rearrangement uses TRBV24-1 and TRBJ2-3, with TRBD1 identical over 8 bases. The CDR3 spans 15 residues. V shed 4 bases, J shed 5 bases, and the junction held 7 bases outside the gene matches. Germline V lookup: CDR1 KGHDR, CDR2 SFDVKD. DNA for the CDR3: TGTGCCACCAGTGACCCCGGGACAGGACGAGATACGCAGTATTTT. Encoded protein: CATSDPGTGRDTQYF.

The chain combines TRBV5-4 with TRBJ2-1, with D possibly being TRBD2 (6 bases). The CDR3 length is 12 residues. Trimming cost V 5 bases and J 9 bases, with 12 bases left between them. The germline V gene encodes CDR1 SGHNT and CDR2 YYREEE (reference sequence). The CDR3 spells CASSVGAGEQFF. CDR3 nucleotides: TGTGCCAGCAGTGTGGGAGCGGGTGAGCAGTTCTTC. The variable domain in full, with the rest retrieved from reference TRBV5-4 and TRBJ2-1, is ETGVTQSPTHLIKTRGQQVTLRCSSQSGHNTVSWYQQALGQGPQFIFQYYREEENGRGNFPPRFSGLQFPNYSSELNVNALELDDSALYLCASSVGAGEQFFGPGTRLTVL.

V gene TRBV6-2 or TRBV6-3 combines with J gene TRBJ2-3; 8 bases line up with TRBD2. CDR3 length equals 15 residues. Trimming removed 5 bases from V and 4 bases from J; junction bases left unmatched: 8. Germline V gene lookup returns CDR1 MNHEY and CDR2 SVGEGT. CDR3 DNA sequence: TGTGCCAGCAGTCGCTCAGGGACTAGATCAGATACGCAGTATTTT. Translated, it gives CASSRSGTRSDTQYF.

The rearrangement links TRBV27 to TRBJ2-1; 12 bases line up with TRBD2. Germline-derived CDR1 and CDR2 are MNHEY and SMNVEV (reference sequence). There are 16 residues in the CDR3. V was pared by 5 bases and J by 3 bases, with 5 bases of the junction left unmatched. This CDR3 is CASSQGLAGLYNEQFF. Here the CDR3 DNA reads TGTGCCAGCAGTCAAGGACTAGCGGGGCTCTACAATGAGCAGTTCTTC.

The rearrangement uses TRBV29-1 and TRBJ2-2; D remains unclear. V was cut by 7 bases and J by 1 base, with 16 bases left in between. In germline, CDR1 is SQVTM, CDR2 ANQGSEA. The CDR3 runs 15 residues. The CDR3 DNA reads as TGCAGCGCCGCCAACTTAGAATGGAACACCGGGGAGCTGTTTTTT. Protein: CSAANLEWNTGELFF.

V usage is TRBV9 and J usage is TRBJ2-7; possibly TRBD2 for D (6 bases). The CDR3 covers 15 residues. Trimming removed 0 bases from V and 0 bases from J, with 10 bases in between. Germline CDR1 reads SGDLS; CDR2 reads YYNGEE. The CDR3 is CASSVGGGDSYEQYF. CDR3 coding DNA: TGTGCCAGCAGCGTAGGGGGCGGGGACTCCTACGAGCAGTACTTC.

The rearrangement joins TRBV19 to TRBJ2-7; 8 bases line up with TRBD2. The CDR3 is 15 amino acids. V shed 6 bases, J shed 3 bases, and the junction held 10 bases outside the gene matches. The germline CDR1 and CDR2 sequences are LNHDA and SQIVND (reference sequence). CDR3 sequence reads: CASSISGSLIYEQYF. The CDR3, as DNA: TGTGCCAGTAGCATAAGCGGGAGTTTGATCTACGAGCAGTACTTC.

The rearrangement links TRBV4-1 to TRBJ2-7; weak D call: TRBD1 (6 bases). This CDR3 contains 15 residues. The ends were cut back, 0 bases at V and 1 base at J, with 10 bases in the middle. The germline CDR1 and CDR2 sequences are MGHRA and YSYEKL. The CDR3, as DNA: TGCGCCAGCAGCCAAGATCCGACAGGTTCCTACGAGCAGTACTTC. Translating it yields CASSQDPTGSYEQYF.

V gene TRBV6-4 combines with J gene TRBJ2-1; D is ambiguous. Trimming removed 4 bases from V and 0 bases from J, with 10 bases in between. This CDR3 has 15 residues. Germline values: CDR1 MRHNA, CDR2 SNTAGT. The CDR3 loop is CASSGEPSSYNEQFF. The CDR3 DNA sequence: TGTGCCAGCAGTGGCGAACCAAGCTCCTACAATGAGCAGTTCTTC.

The chain couples TRBV6-5 to TRBJ1-1; 9 bases map to TRBD1. CDR1 is MNHEY and CDR2 is SVGAGI in the germline V gene. The CDR3 has 14 amino acids. The trim removed 6 bases at V and 4 bases at J, leaving 6 bases unmatched. For the CDR3, the DNA is TGTGCCAGCAGAAAGGGACAGGGCGGCACTGAAGCTTTCTTT. Its translation: CASRKGQGGTEAFF.